A selection of T cell receptor beta chains follows, all from one sample in a study of T-cell reconstitution after alpha-beta-depleted transplantation in children. One entry per CDR3 protein results from TCRdb running MiXCR on the PCR reads. Of around 190,000 distinct CDR3 sequences listed, 5.5% to 7% are singletons. Sequences were derived from PBMCs, sampled before TCRalphabeta/CD19-depleted stem cell transplant. Receptors were obtained from a boy between 2 and 10 years old with acute lymphoblastic leukemia, due to receive a stem cell transplant. Both conserved end residues are part of each CDR3. A D gene is named only where the DNA matches it firmly. Size is omitted from some rows. Given values are once, few, many or a class for expanded clones.

abundance: many; v_gene: TRBV29-1; j_gene: TRBJ2-1; d_gene: TRBD2; CDR3aa: CSVATGTSGNNEQFF; CDR3nt: TGCAGCGTTGCAACCGGGACTAGCGGTAACAATGAGCAGTTCTTC
abundance: few; v_gene: TRBV7-9; j_gene: TRBJ2-7; d_gene: TRBD2; CDR3aa: CASSFSAGDYEQYF; CDR3nt: TGTGCCAGCAGCTTCTCGGCGGGAGACTACGAGCAGTACTTC
abundance: NA; v_gene: TRBV20-1; j_gene: TRBJ2-5; d_gene: NA; CDR3aa: CSAIGGLETQYF; CDR3nt: TGCAGTGCTATTGGGGGGCTAGAGACCCAGTACTTC
abundance: many; v_gene: TRBV12-3/TRBV12-4; j_gene: TRBJ2-7; d_gene: NA; CDR3aa: CASSLAQTGEQYF; CDR3nt: TGTGCCAGCAGTTTGGCCCAAACGGGCGAGCAGTACTTC
abundance: NA; v_gene: TRBV15; j_gene: TRBJ2-6; d_gene: NA; CDR3aa: CATSPQNRGGSGANVLTF; CDR3nt: TGTGCCACCAGTCCCCAAAACAGGGGAGGCTCTGGGGCCAACGTCCTGACTTTC
abundance: few; v_gene: TRBV7-9; j_gene: TRBJ2-7; d_gene: NA; CDR3aa: CASSFSPGLYSYEQYF; CDR3nt: TGTGCCAGCAGCTTCAGCCCAGGACTTTATAGCTACGAGCAGTACTTC
abundance: NA; v_gene: TRBV4-3; j_gene: TRBJ2-1; d_gene: NA; CDR3aa: CASSQEGWSGHNNEQFF; CDR3nt: TGCGCCAGCAGCCAGGAGGGTTGGAGCGGACATAACAATGAGCAGTTCTTC
abundance: many; v_gene: TRBV20-1; j_gene: TRBJ2-1; d_gene: NA; CDR3aa: CSASTTGTTYNEQFF; CDR3nt: TGCAGTGCTAGCACAACAGGGACCACCTACAATGAGCAGTTCTTC
abundance: few; v_gene: TRBV27; j_gene: TRBJ2-6; d_gene: NA; CDR3aa: CASSSTSGGSVSGANVLTF; CDR3nt: TGTGCCAGCAGTTCTACGTCTGGCGGATCGGTATCTGGGGCCAACGTCCTGACTTTC
abundance: few; v_gene: TRBV9; j_gene: TRBJ2-7; d_gene: NA; CDR3aa: CASSVGSGSYEQYF; CDR3nt: TGTGCCAGCAGCGTAGGTTCCGGGTCCTACGAGCAGTACTTC
abundance: many; v_gene: TRBV9; j_gene: TRBJ1-6; d_gene: NA; CDR3aa: CASSAKHSSPLHF; CDR3nt: TGTGCCAGCAGCGCTAAGCACTCATCACCCCTCCACTTT
abundance: few; v_gene: TRBV10-3; j_gene: TRBJ1-2; d_gene: TRBD1; CDR3aa: CAISGTGIRYGYTF; CDR3nt: TGTGCCATCAGCGGGACAGGGATTCGGTATGGCTACACCTTC
abundance: many; v_gene: TRBV6-1; j_gene: TRBJ2-7; d_gene: NA; CDR3aa: CASSQAKSYEQYF; CDR3nt: TGTGCCAGCAGTCAAGCGAAGTCCTACGAGCAGTACTTC
abundance: NA; v_gene: TRBV27; j_gene: TRBJ1-4; d_gene: NA; CDR3aa: CASSTGSWNEKLFF; CDR3nt: TGTGCCAGCAGCACGGGAAGCTGGAATGAAAAACTGTTTTTT
abundance: many; v_gene: TRBV28; j_gene: TRBJ2-1; d_gene: NA; CDR3aa: CASSKDRASGDEQFF; CDR3nt: TGTGCCAGCAGTAAAGACAGGGCATCGGGGGATGAGCAGTTCTTC
abundance: many; v_gene: TRBV2; j_gene: TRBJ1-5; d_gene: NA; CDR3aa: CASKVLPNQPQHF; CDR3nt: TGTGCCAGCAAGGTGCTCCCCAATCAGCCCCAGCATTTT
abundance: NA; v_gene: TRBV6-2/TRBV6-3; j_gene: TRBJ2-5; d_gene: TRBD2; CDR3aa: CASSNGLAGVGQYF; CDR3nt: TGTGCCAGCAGTAATGGACTAGCGGGAGTGGGCCAGTACTTC
abundance: few; v_gene: TRBV24-1; j_gene: TRBJ1-1; d_gene: NA; CDR3aa: CATRGDLDTEAFF; CDR3nt: TGTGCCACCCGTGGCGACCTAGACACTGAAGCTTTCTTT
abundance: many; v_gene: TRBV25-1; j_gene: TRBJ2-5; d_gene: TRBD2; CDR3aa: CASSEGSAGGNQETQYF; CDR3nt: TGTGCCAGCAGTGAGGGTTCAGCGGGGGGGAACCAAGAGACCCAGTACTTC
abundance: many; v_gene: TRBV12-3/TRBV12-4; j_gene: TRBJ2-1; d_gene: TRBD2; CDR3aa: CASSSPGGLEQFF; CDR3nt: TGTGCCAGCAGTTCGCCGGGGGGTCTTGAGCAGTTCTTC
abundance: many; v_gene: TRBV24-1; j_gene: TRBJ2-1; d_gene: NA; CDR3aa: CATSDSRLAHSYNEQFF; CDR3nt: TGTGCCACCAGTGATTCTAGGCTAGCGCACTCCTACAATGAGCAGTTCTTC
abundance: few; v_gene: TRBV7-2; j_gene: TRBJ2-4; d_gene: NA; CDR3aa: CASSLRPIPAQNIQYF; CDR3nt: TGTGCCAGCAGCTTACGCCCAATACCGGCCCAAAACATTCAGTACTTC
abundance: many; v_gene: TRBV12-3/TRBV12-4; j_gene: TRBJ2-5; d_gene: NA; CDR3aa: CATGAGAQETQYF; CDR3nt: TGTGCCACTGGAGCCGGGGCCCAAGAGACCCAGTACTTC
abundance: many; v_gene: TRBV28; j_gene: TRBJ2-5; d_gene: TRBD2; CDR3aa: CASSSLPSSGRVETQYF; CDR3nt: TGTGCCAGCAGTTCATTACCTTCTAGCGGGAGGGTGGAGACCCAGTACTTC
abundance: many; v_gene: TRBV10-3; j_gene: TRBJ1-5; d_gene: NA; CDR3aa: CAIGGAEGNQPQHF; CDR3nt: TGTGCCATCGGGGGGGCTGAGGGCAATCAGCCCCAGCATTTT
abundance: few; v_gene: TRBV20-1; j_gene: TRBJ2-5; d_gene: NA; CDR3aa: CSGIEQPRIETQYF; CDR3nt: TGCAGTGGTATCGAACAGCCTAGGATTGAGACCCAGTACTTC
abundance: few; v_gene: TRBV7-9; j_gene: TRBJ2-7; d_gene: TRBD1; CDR3aa: CASSGTGGAYEQYF; CDR3nt: TGTGCCAGCAGCGGGACAGGGGGGGCCTACGAGCAGTACTTC
abundance: few; v_gene: TRBV2; j_gene: TRBJ2-3; d_gene: NA; CDR3aa: CASSDLSGTDTQYF; CDR3nt: TGTGCCAGCAGTGATTTAAGTGGAACAGATACGCAGTATTTT
abundance: many; v_gene: TRBV20-1; j_gene: TRBJ2-5; d_gene: NA; CDR3aa: CSARDSVAIQETQYF; CDR3nt: TGCAGTGCTAGAGATTCGGTAGCGATCCAAGAGACCCAGTACTTC